These T cell receptor beta chains were read from a single sample in a study of shared clonotypes between healthy human individuals. Profiling relied on immunoSEQ multiplex PCR, and the TCRdb table lists in-frame clones only, not all of them. The table has approximately 1.5 million clones, 95% to 99% seen once. The sequencing input was naive CD4+ T cells sorted from blood. Receptors originate from a man under 40 in good health. CDR3s include the opening cysteine and the closing phenylalanine or tryptophan. D genes are given only for firm matches. Expanded clones get a size class; other rows say once, few or many, or leave the size out.

TRBV10-3,.,TRBD1,TRBJ2-7,CAISEWDRGYYEQYF,TGTGCCATCAGTGAGTGGGACAGGGGCTACTACGAGCAGTACTTC
TRBV19,once,TRBD1,TRBJ2-7,CASSISGTGSSEQYF,TGTGCCAGTAGTATTTCCGGGACAGGGTCTTCCGAGCAGTACTTC
TRBV9,.,TRBD2,TRBJ2-1,CASSVLAASSYNEQFF,TGTGCCAGCAGCGTACTAGCGGCGAGCTCCTACAATGAGCAGTTCTTC
TRBV21-1,.,.,TRBJ1-3,CASSNGSGPSGNTIYF,TGTGCCAGCAGCAATGGGTCAGGGCCATCTGGAAACACCATATATTTT
TRBV11-2,.,TRBD1,TRBJ1-1,CASSLDRGLDAFF,TGTGCCAGCAGCTTGGACAGGGGGCTGGATGCTTTCTTT
TRBV6-1,.,.,TRBJ2-1,CASSDGQMVREQFF,TGTGCCAGCAGTGATGGACAGATGGTGCGAGAGCAGTTCTTC
TRBV9,.,.,TRBJ2-4,CASSPGHREDIQYF,TGTGCCAGCAGCCCGGGACACAGGGAAGACATTCAGTACTTC
TRBV27,.,.,TRBJ2-7,CASSLSTRPGQAPYEQYF,TGTGCCAGCAGTTTATCGACCCGCCCGGGACAAGCGCCCTACGAGCAGTACTTC
TRBV6-6,once,.,TRBJ2-2,CASSPDRNTGELFF,TGTGCCAGCAGCCCCGACAGGAACACCGGGGAGCTGTTTTTT
TRBV9,.,TRBD1,TRBJ2-2,CASSTQGASLELFF,TGTGCCAGCAGCACACAGGGGGCTTCGCTGGAGCTGTTTTTT
TRBV10-2,.,TRBD1,TRBJ2-2,CASADRGLSTGELFF,TGCGCCAGTGCCGACAGGGGGCTCAGCACCGGGGAGCTGTTTTTT
TRBV6-1,.,.,TRBJ2-5,CASTRQVQETQYF,TGTGCCAGCACTAGACAGGTCCAAGAGACCCAGTACTTC
TRBV28,.,TRBD2,TRBJ2-3,CASSPLAGVTDTQYF,TGTGCCAGCAGTCCTTTAGCGGGAGTCACAGATACGCAGTATTTT
TRBV29-1,.,.,TRBJ2-3,CSVGAQLTDTQYF,TGCAGCGTTGGTGCACAGCTCACAGATACGCAGTATTTT
TRBV28,.,.,TRBJ1-5,CASTGTSSQHF,TGTGCCAGCACAGGAACCTCGTCCCAGCATTTT
TRBV7-9,.,TRBD1,TRBJ2-5,CASRSGTAAGETQYF,TGTGCCAGCAGATCCGGGACAGCGGCTGGGGAGACCCAGTACTTC
TRBV5-1,.,TRBD1,TRBJ2-2,CASSSGQTGELFF,TGCGCCAGCAGCTCGGGACAGACCGGGGAGCTGTTTTTT
TRBV30,.,.,TRBJ1-2,CAFYAALYGYTF,TGTGCCTTCTATGCGGCCCTCTATGGCTACACCTTC
TRBV5-4,.,TRBD2,TRBJ2-2,CASTSPSGSTGELFF,TGTGCCAGCACCTCTCCTAGCGGGAGTACCGGGGAGCTGTTTTTT
TRBV10-3,.,TRBD2,TRBJ2-7,CATAPSGSGEQYF,TGTGCCACCGCGCCTAGCGGGAGCGGCGAGCAGTACTTC
TRBV18,.,TRBD1,TRBJ2-2,CASSSSGGMVTGELFF,TGTGCCAGCTCATCGTCAGGGGGCATGGTCACCGGGGAGCTGTTTTTT
TRBV5-6,.,.,TRBJ1-2,CASSLWMAETGYTF,TGTGCCAGCAGCTTGTGGATGGCTGAGACTGGCTACACCTTC
TRBV7-9,once,.,TRBJ2-7,CASSWTGGMAYEQYF,TGTGCCAGCAGCTGGACCGGGGGTATGGCCTACGAGCAGTACTTC
TRBV10-3,.,TRBD1,TRBJ2-2,CAISESPGQGANTGELFF,TGTGCCATCAGTGAGTCTCCCGGACAGGGGGCGAACACCGGGGAGCTGTTTTTT
TRBV5-5,.,.,TRBJ2-2,CAGEPGPRTGELFF,TGTGCCGGAGAGCCCGGACCCAGAACCGGGGAGCTGTTTTTT
TRBV5-1,.,TRBD2,TRBJ2-1,CASSSGTSGSWFF,TGCGCCAGCAGCTCCGGGACTAGCGGGAGTTGGTTCTTC
TRBV19,.,TRBD1,TRBJ2-5,CASSMTTGGLLETQYF,TGTGCCAGTAGTATGACGACAGGGGGTTTGTTAGAGACCCAGTACTTC
TRBV15,.,.,TRBJ2-1,CATRAGTPRIYNEQFF,TGTGCCACCAGAGCCGGGACTCCTAGAATCTACAATGAGCAGTTCTTC
TRBV15,.,TRBD2,TRBJ2-3,CATSRLAGASTDTQYF,TGTGCCACCAGTCGACTAGCGGGAGCGTCTACAGATACGCAGTATTTT
TRBV2,.,.,TRBJ2-5,CASSDTGRETQYF,TGTGCCAGCAGTGACACGGGTCGAGAGACCCAGTACTTC
TRBV5-4,.,TRBD1,TRBJ2-5,CASSRRQGGKEETQYF,TGTGCCAGCAGCCGCCGACAGGGGGGAAAGGAAGAGACCCAGTACTTC
TRBV5-1,.,.,TRBJ2-1,CASSSTSGPDNEQFF,TGCGCCAGCAGCTCTACGAGCGGGCCTGACAATGAGCAGTTCTTC
TRBV5-1,.,TRBD1,TRBJ1-1,CASSKQLTGGQMNTEAFF,TGCGCCAGCAGCAAACAACTCACAGGGGGACAGATGAACACTGAAGCTTTCTTT
TRBV9,.,TRBD2,TRBJ2-3,CASSVSSGRNTDTQYF,TGTGCCAGCAGCGTCAGTAGCGGGAGGAACACAGATACGCAGTATTTT
TRBV5-4,.,.,TRBJ1-2,CASSRGVYTDGYTF,TGTGCCAGCAGCCGGGGGGTGTACACGGATGGCTACACCTTC